Below are 23 T cell receptor beta chains sequenced from a single sample in a study of shared clonotypes between healthy human individuals. Produced via immunoSEQ multiplex PCR; TCRdb's table is partial and in-frame only. Here the sample spans around 350,000 clones, less than 85% being singletons. The sequenced sample consisted of memory CD4+ T cells sorted from blood. As for subset: CD45RA-negative fraction. These receptors were taken from a man aged 30 to 39 in good health.

This chain connects TRBV7-3 to TRBJ2-5; perhaps TRBD2 as D (6 bases). Germline CDR1 and CDR2: SGHTA and FQGTGA. This CDR3 has 12 residues. Trimming stripped 5 bases from V and 7 bases from J, with 11 bases between. The CDR3 spells CASSPLGGTQYF. The CDR3, as DNA: TGTGCCAGCAGCCCACTCGGGGGGACCCAGTACTTC.

The gene calls are TRBV5-6 and TRBJ2-7; a possible D gene is TRBD2 (5 bases). In germline, CDR1 is SGHDT, CDR2 YYEEEE. This CDR3 region has 14 residues. The germline V and J ends were trimmed by 4 bases and 3 bases, with 14 bases remaining between them. In DNA form, the CDR3 reads TGTGCCAGCAGCGGTAGGGTAGGACTCTACGAGCAGTACTTC. This sequence encodes CASSGRVGLYEQYF. The variable domain in full, with the rest retrieved from reference TRBV5-6 and TRBJ2-7, is DAGVTQSPTHLIKTRGQQVTLRCSPKSGHDTVSWYQQALGQGPQFIFQYYEEEERQRGNFPDRFSGHQFPNYSSELNVNALLLGDSALYLCASSGRVGLYEQYFGPGTRLTVT.

The V and J genes are TRBV18 and TRBJ1-1; D remains unclear. The CDR3 has 13 amino acids. The V end lost 0 bases, the J end lost 4 bases, and 6 bases lay between the germline ends. Germline CDR1 reads KGHSH; CDR2 reads LQKENI. The CDR3 region has the DNA TGTGCCAGCTCACCACCCACCTCCACTGAAGCTTTCTTT. Protein: CASSPPTSTEAFF. Supplemented by reference TRBV18 and TRBJ1-1, the full variable domain reads NAGVMQNPRHLVRRRGQEARLRCSPMKGHSHVYWYRQLPEEGLKFMVYLQKENIIDESGMPKERFSAEFPKEGPSILRIQQVVRGDSAAYFCASSPPTSTEAFFGQGTRLTVV.

This chain connects TRBV10-3 to TRBJ2-3, with D perhaps being TRBD1 or TRBD2 (6 bases each). This CDR3 has 15 residues. Between the trimmed V and J ends, which lost 8 bases and 6 bases, there was a span of 21 bases. CDR1 and CDR2 (germline): ENHRY, SYGVKD. The CDR3 DNA sequence: TGTGCCATCGGTCCCCGGGATCAGGGGAGGGATACGCAGTATTTT. This codes for CAIGPRDQGRDTQYF.

The J gene is TRBJ2-6, the V gene TRBV4-3; no clear D gene. Germline CDR1 is LGHNA and CDR2 is YSLEER. V lost 1 base to trimming and J lost 0 bases, with 7 bases between them. The CDR3 has 16 amino acids. The CDR3 region has the DNA TGCGCCAGCAGCCAAGGCGGATCCTCTGGGGCCAACGTCCTGACTTTC. This codes for CASSQGGSSGANVLTF.

This clone has just a few counts. The chain carries TRBV6-5 and TRBJ2-5; possibly TRBD1 or TRBD2 for D (5 bases each). This CDR3 is 16 amino acids long. The V end was cut by 3 bases, the J end by 5 bases, with 19 bases between. Looked up from germline, CDR1 is MNHEY and CDR2 is SVGAGI. The CDR3 loop reads CASSYRLVMGVETQYF. CDR3 nucleotides: TGTGCCAGCAGTTATCGGCTAGTGATGGGGGTTGAGACCCAGTACTTC.

The CDR3 protein is CASSLRAQQGNSPLHF. The CDR3 DNA is TGTGCCAGCAGCTTAAGGGCCCAACAGGGGAATTCACCCCTCCACTTT. The rearrangement joins TRBV11-2 to TRBJ1-6; TRBD1 agrees at 7 bases. The V gene's germline CDR1 is SGHAT and CDR2 FQNNGV. Trimming removed 2 bases from V and 7 bases from J; junction bases left unmatched: 8. The CDR3 spans 16 residues.

The genes are TRBV6-6 and TRBJ2-7; 7 nucleotides align to TRBD1. The CDR3 is 14 amino acids. Germline lookup yields CDR1 MNHNY and CDR2 SVGAGI (reference sequence). With V trimmed by 6 bases and J by 3 bases, 8 bases remained unmatched. CDR3 loop: CASSKPGGLYEQYF. The CDR3 DNA reads TGTGCCAGCAGCAAACCAGGGGGTCTCTACGAGCAGTACTTC.

The V and J genes are TRBV18 and TRBJ2-5, with D tentatively TRBD2 (6 bases). Germline V CDR1 and CDR2: KGHSH, LQKENI. The V end lost 2 bases, the J end lost 4 bases, and 8 bases lay between the germline ends. The CDR3 consists of 13 residues. CDR3 protein: CASSPAGRETQYF. The CDR3 region has the DNA TGTGCCAGCTCACCAGCGGGGCGAGAGACCCAGTACTTC.

The CDR3 here is CASSGIGTEAFF. Here the CDR3 DNA reads TGTGCCTCCTCGGGTATCGGCACTGAAGCTTTCTTT. This rearrangement joins TRBV10-3 to TRBJ1-1; D gene uncertain. The V end was cut by 11 bases, the J end by 4 bases, with 14 bases between. Germline values: CDR1 ENHRY, CDR2 SYGVKD. The CDR3 covers 12 residues.

The chain couples TRBV28 to TRBJ2-7, with 7 bases aligning to TRBD2. The CDR3 runs to 15 residues. Per germline, CDR1 MDHEN and CDR2 SYDVKM. With V trimmed by 4 bases and J by 1 base, 7 bases remained unmatched. The CDR3 DNA is TGTGCCAGCAGTTCCCCGGGGGGAGCATCCTACGAGCAGTACTTC. Translated: CASSSPGGASYEQYF.

V usage is TRBV19 and J usage is TRBJ2-7; D unresolved. The CDR3 length is 13 residues. CDR1 and CDR2 from the germline V gene are LNHDA and SQIVND (reference sequence). The V end was cut by 6 bases, the J end by 0 bases, with 9 bases between. CDR3 region: CASSDGSSYEQYF. DNA for the CDR3: TGTGCCAGTAGCGACGGAAGCTCCTACGAGCAGTACTTC.

J is TRBJ2-3 and V is TRBV10-3; D not certain. Per germline, CDR1 ENHRY and CDR2 SYGVKD. CDR3 length: 13 residues. V was cut by 0 bases and J by 9 bases, with 10 bases left in between. The CDR3 here is CAISESTQKTQYF. DNA for the CDR3: TGTGCCATCAGTGAGTCGACCCAGAAAACGCAGTATTTT.

This clone was seen a single time. The V call is TRBV5-6, the J call TRBJ2-2; 10 positions agree with TRBD1. The germline CDR1 and CDR2 sequences are SGHDT and YYEEEE. V lost 0 bases, J lost 4 bases, and 6 bases stayed unmatched. This CDR3 spans 17 amino acids. CDR3 nucleotide sequence: TGTGCCAGCAGCTTGGGACAGGGGGCACGGGGCACCGGGGAGCTGTTTTTT. This translates into CASSLGQGARGTGELFF. The variable domain in full, with the rest retrieved from reference TRBV5-6 and TRBJ2-2, is DAGVTQSPTHLIKTRGQQVTLRCSPKSGHDTVSWYQQALGQGPQFIFQYYEEEERQRGNFPDRFSGHQFPNYSSELNVNALLLGDSALYLCASSLGQGARGTGELFFGEGSRLTVL.

The rearrangement joins TRBV5-1 to TRBJ1-1; a weak D match, TRBD1 (5 bases). This CDR3 region has 13 residues. V was trimmed by 1 base and J by 7 bases, leaving 11 bases between them. Germline CDR1 is SGHRS and CDR2 is YFSETQ. The CDR3 is CASSLSPGNEAFF. As DNA, the CDR3 is TGCGCCAGCAGCTTGAGTCCAGGGAATGAAGCTTTCTTT.

The CDR3 sequence: CASQTSLNEKLFF. CDR3 nucleotide sequence: TGTGCCAGCCAAACAAGTCTTAATGAAAAACTGTTTTTT. V usage is TRBV6-5 and J usage is TRBJ1-4; D not certain. Germline loops: CDR1 MNHEY, CDR2 SVGAGI. This CDR3 contains 13 residues. The V and J ends lost 8 bases and 4 bases respectively, with 11 bases between them.

This rearrangement joins TRBV2 to TRBJ1-5; tentatively, D is TRBD1 (5 bases). V was clipped by 3 bases and J by 5 bases, with 11 bases between them. From germline, CDR1 is SNHLY and CDR2 FYNNEI. This CDR3 contains 14 residues. In DNA form, the CDR3 reads TGTGCCAGCAGTGAGAGGGCACAGGATCAGCCCCAGCATTTT. Amino acid sequence: CASSERAQDQPQHF.

This clone was seen a few times. The V call is TRBV2, the J call TRBJ1-1; TRBD1 is a possible D gene (5 bases). V lost 4 bases and J lost 3, with 9 bases in between. CDR1 is SNHLY, CDR2 FYNNEI, per germline. The CDR3 has 13 amino acids. The CDR3, as DNA: TGTGCCAGCAGTGGCGACAGTTACACTGAAGCTTTCTTT. This translates into CASSGDSYTEAFF.

The chain has TRBV9 and TRBJ2-7; weak D call: TRBD1 (6 bases). This CDR3 spans 15 amino acids. Germline CDR1 is SGDLS and CDR2 is YYNGEE. Trimming cost V 4 bases and J 6 bases, with 20 bases left between them. The CDR3 DNA follows: TGTGCCAGCAGCCCAGGGGAACCGGTCAGGGCCGAGCAGTACTTC. Its translation is CASSPGEPVRAEQYF.

CDR3 DNA sequence: TGTGCCAGCAGTTTCGGGACCGGGTATGGTGAAAAACTGTTTTTT. Protein: CASSFGTGYGEKLFF. The chain carries TRBV5-5 and TRBJ1-4; possible D gene TRBD1, 5 bases. The germline V gene encodes CDR1 SGHKS and CDR2 YYEKEE (reference sequence). The CDR3 has 15 residues. Trimming pared 5 bases from V and 7 bases from J, leaving 18 bases between.

The chain employs TRBV19 and TRBJ1-2; 9 positions match TRBD1. V shed 5 bases, J shed 2 bases, and the junction held 9 bases outside the gene matches. CDR1 and CDR2 from the germline V gene are LNHDA and SQIVND (reference sequence). CDR3 length: 16 residues. The CDR3 DNA follows: TGTGCCAGTAGTTATTTACAGGGGGCGGTCAACTATGGCTACACCTTC. This encodes CASSYLQGAVNYGYTF.

This clone was seen only once. The gene calls are TRBV6-4 and TRBJ2-2, with no clear D. V lost 6 bases, J lost 6 bases, and 17 bases lay in between. The length of the CDR3 is 15 residues. The germline V gene has CDR1 MRHNA and CDR2 SNTAGT. The CDR3 is CASSLDGPGAGELFF. As DNA, the CDR3 is TGTGCCAGCAGCCTGGACGGCCCTGGGGCCGGGGAGCTGTTTTTT.

In nucleotides, the CDR3 is TGTGCCAGCAGTTACACTCTCCGGGAGACCCAGTACTTC. Its translation: CASSYTLRETQYF. V usage is TRBV6-6 and J usage is TRBJ2-5; D is unclear. Trimming cost V 2 bases and J 5 bases, with 9 bases left between them. The CDR3 sequence is 13 residues long. Germline V CDR1 and CDR2: MNHNY, SVGAGI (reference sequence).